The entry that follows covers one T cell receptor (beta chain) sequence. The sample originates from a study of siplizumab effects on memory and regulatory T cells. Generated by immunoSEQ multiplex PCR, the TCRdb table keeps only in-frame clones and is missing some. This table has 100,000 or so clones, about 93% appearing once. V dropped 2 bases and J dropped 7 bases, with 11 bases sitting between them. CDR3 length equals 13 residues. Germline V gene data show CDR1 as SQVTM and CDR2 as ANQGSEA. The chain is built from TRBV29-1 and TRBJ2-2, with D perhaps TRBD1 or TRBD2 (6 bases each). Material: non-Treg CD4+ T cells sorted from blood. The clonotype was recovered from a human donor in good health. CDR3 in amino acids: CSVETGAGGELFF. The CDR3 DNA is TGCAGCGTTGAAACGGGGGCCGGCGGGGAGCTGTTTTTT.